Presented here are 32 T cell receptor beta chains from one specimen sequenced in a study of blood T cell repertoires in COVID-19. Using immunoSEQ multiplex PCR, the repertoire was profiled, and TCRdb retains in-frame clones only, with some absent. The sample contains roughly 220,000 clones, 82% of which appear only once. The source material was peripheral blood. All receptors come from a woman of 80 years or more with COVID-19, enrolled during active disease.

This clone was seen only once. As DNA, the CDR3 is TGTGCCAGCGGCAGGGGCCAAGAGACCCAGTACTTC. It encodes CASGRGQETQYF. J is TRBJ2-5 and V is TRBV19, with a weak D call TRBD1 (6 bases). Trimming cost V 9 bases and J 1 base, with 9 bases left between them. The germline V gene encodes CDR1 LNHDA and CDR2 SQIVND (reference sequence). CDR3 length: 12 residues.

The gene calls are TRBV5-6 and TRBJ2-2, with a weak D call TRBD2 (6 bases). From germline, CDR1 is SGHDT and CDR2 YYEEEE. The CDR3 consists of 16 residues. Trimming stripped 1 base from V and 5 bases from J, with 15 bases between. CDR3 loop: CASSLPRSGGTGELFF. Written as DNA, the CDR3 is TGTGCCAGCAGCTTGCCCAGATCCGGGGGAACCGGGGAGCTGTTTTTT.

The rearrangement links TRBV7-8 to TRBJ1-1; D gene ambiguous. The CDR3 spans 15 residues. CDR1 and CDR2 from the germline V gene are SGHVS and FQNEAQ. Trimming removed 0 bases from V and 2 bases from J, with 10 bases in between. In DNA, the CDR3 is TGTGCCAGCAGCTTAGCCCTAGGAGCCAACACTGAAGCTTTCTTT. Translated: CASSLALGANTEAFF.

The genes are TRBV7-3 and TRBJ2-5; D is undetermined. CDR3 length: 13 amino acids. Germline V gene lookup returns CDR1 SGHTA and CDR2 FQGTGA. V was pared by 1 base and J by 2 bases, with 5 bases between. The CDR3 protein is CASSLNSQETQYF. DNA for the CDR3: TGTGCCAGCAGCTTAAACAGTCAAGAGACCCAGTACTTC.

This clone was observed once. The CDR3 DNA reads as TGTGCCAGCAGTGAGATGCAGGACAGCCGATCCTTGTTTTTT. It encodes CASSEMQDSRSLFF. The chain joins TRBV28 to TRBJ1-4; tentatively, D is TRBD1 (6 bases). V lost 5 bases and J lost 15, with 22 bases in between. Looked up from germline, CDR1 is MDHEN and CDR2 is SYDVKM. CDR3 length equals 14 residues.

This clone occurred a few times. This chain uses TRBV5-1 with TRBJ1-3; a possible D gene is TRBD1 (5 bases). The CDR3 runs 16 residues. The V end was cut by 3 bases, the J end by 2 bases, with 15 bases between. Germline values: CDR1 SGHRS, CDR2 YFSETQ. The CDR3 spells CASSWSSGVTGNTIYF. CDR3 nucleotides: TGCGCCAGCAGCTGGTCCTCGGGGGTCACTGGAAACACCATATATTTT.

This CDR3 is CASKDGGRGDEQFF. CDR3 in DNA: TGTGCCAGCAAAGATGGCGGGAGAGGGGATGAGCAGTTCTTC. The chain has TRBV6-5 and TRBJ2-1; 7 bases are a match to TRBD2. The CDR3 runs 14 residues. J was trimmed by 8 bases and V by 7 bases; bases with no gene match: 11. Germline V gene sequence: CDR1 MNHEY, CDR2 SVGAGI.

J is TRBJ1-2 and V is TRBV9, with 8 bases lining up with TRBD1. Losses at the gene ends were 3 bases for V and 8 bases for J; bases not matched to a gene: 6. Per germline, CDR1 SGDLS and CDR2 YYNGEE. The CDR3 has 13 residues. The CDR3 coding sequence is TGTGCCAGCAGCGCAGACAGGGGTTACGGCTACACCTTC. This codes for CASSADRGYGYTF.

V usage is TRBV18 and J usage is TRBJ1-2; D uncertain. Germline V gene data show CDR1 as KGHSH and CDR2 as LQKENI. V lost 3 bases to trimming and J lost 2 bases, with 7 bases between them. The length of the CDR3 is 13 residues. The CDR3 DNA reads TGTGCCAGCTCACCGGCCACGAACTATGGCTACACCTTC. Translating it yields CASSPATNYGYTF. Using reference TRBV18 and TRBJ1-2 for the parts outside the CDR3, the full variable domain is NAGVMQNPRHLVRRRGQEARLRCSPMKGHSHVYWYRQLPEEGLKFMVYLQKENIIDESGMPKERFSAEFPKEGPSILRIQQVVRGDSAAYFCASSPATNYGYTFGSGTRLTVV.

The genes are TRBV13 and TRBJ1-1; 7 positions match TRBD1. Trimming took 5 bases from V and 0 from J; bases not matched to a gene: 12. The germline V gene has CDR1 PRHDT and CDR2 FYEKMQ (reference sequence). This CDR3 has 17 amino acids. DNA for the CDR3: TGTGCCAGCAGCCCTCGATGGACAGGAATAATGAACACTGAAGCTTTCTTT. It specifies CASSPRWTGIMNTEAFF. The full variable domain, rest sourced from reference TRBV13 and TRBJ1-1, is AAGVIQSPRHLIKEKRETATLKCYPIPRHDTVYWYQQGPGQDPQFLISFYEKMQSDKGSIPDRFSAQQFSDYHSELNMSSLELGDSALYFCASSPRWTGIMNTEAFFGQGTRLTVV.

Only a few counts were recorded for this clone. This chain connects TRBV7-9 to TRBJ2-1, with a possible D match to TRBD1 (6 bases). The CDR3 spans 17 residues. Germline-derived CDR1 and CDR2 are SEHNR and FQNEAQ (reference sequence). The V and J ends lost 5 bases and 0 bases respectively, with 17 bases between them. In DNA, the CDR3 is TGTGCCAGCAGCCAGGGGCGGGCCCTTAGCTCCTACAATGAGCAGTTCTTC. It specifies CASSQGRALSSYNEQFF.

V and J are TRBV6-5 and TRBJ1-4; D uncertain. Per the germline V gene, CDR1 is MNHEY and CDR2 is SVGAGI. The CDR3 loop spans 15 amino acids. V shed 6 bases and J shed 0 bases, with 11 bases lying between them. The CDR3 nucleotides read TGTGCCAGCAGGGGCGGACTTTCAACTAATGAAAAACTGTTTTTT. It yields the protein CASRGGLSTNEKLFF.

CDR3 region: CASSLVSGSGELFF. DNA for the CDR3: TGCGCCAGCAGCTTAGTTAGCGGGAGTGGGGAGCTGTTTTTT. V usage is TRBV5-1 and J usage is TRBJ2-2; 9 bases map to TRBD2. Unmatched junction bases numbered 4, after V lost 2 bases and J lost 8 bases. Looked up from germline, CDR1 is SGHRS and CDR2 is YFSETQ. The CDR3 covers 14 residues.

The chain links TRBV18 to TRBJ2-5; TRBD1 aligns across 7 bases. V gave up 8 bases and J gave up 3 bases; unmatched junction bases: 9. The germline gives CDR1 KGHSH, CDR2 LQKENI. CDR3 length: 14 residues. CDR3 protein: CASQGYRGEETQYF. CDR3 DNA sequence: TGTGCCAGCCAAGGATACAGGGGAGAAGAGACCCAGTACTTC.

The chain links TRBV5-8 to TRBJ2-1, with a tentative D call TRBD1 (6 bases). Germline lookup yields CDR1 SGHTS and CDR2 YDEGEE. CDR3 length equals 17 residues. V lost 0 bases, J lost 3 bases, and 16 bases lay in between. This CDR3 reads CASSLVGVGQFYNEQFF. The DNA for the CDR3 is TGTGCCAGCAGCTTGGTAGGGGTAGGACAGTTCTACAATGAGCAGTTCTTC.

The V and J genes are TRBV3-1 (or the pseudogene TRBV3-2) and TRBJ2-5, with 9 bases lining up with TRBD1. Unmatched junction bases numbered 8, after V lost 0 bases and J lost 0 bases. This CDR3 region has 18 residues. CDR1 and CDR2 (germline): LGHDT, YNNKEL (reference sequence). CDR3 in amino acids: CASSQDFGQGKYQETQYF. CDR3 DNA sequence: TGTGCCAGCAGCCAAGATTTTGGACAGGGGAAGTACCAAGAGACCCAGTACTTC.

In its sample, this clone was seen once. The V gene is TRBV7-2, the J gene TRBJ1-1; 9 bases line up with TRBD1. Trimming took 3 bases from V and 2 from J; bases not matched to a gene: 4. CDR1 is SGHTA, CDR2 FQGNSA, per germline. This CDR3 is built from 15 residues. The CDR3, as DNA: TGTGCCAGCAGCTTCGGGGACAGGGCAAACACTGAAGCTTTCTTT. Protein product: CASSFGDRANTEAFF.

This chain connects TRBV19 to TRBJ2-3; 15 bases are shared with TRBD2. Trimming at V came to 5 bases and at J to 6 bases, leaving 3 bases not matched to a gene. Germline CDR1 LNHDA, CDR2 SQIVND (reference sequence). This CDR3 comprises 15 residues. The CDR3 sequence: CASSVGLAGGDTQYF. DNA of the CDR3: TGTGCCAGTAGTGTAGGACTAGCGGGAGGGGATACGCAGTATTTT.

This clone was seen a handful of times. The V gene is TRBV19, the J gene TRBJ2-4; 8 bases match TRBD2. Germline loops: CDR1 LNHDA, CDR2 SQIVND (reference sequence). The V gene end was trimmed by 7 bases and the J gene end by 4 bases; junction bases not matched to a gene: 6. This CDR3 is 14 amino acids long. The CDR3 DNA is TGTGCCAGTACCCGTAGCGGGGCTAAAAACATTCAGTACTTC. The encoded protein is CASTRSGAKNIQYF.

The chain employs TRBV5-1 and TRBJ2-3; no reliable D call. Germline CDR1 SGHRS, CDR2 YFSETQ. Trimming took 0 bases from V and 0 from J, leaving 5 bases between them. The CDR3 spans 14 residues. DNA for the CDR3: TGCGCCAGCAGCTTGGACACAAGCACAGATACGCAGTATTTT. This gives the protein CASSLDTSTDTQYF.

CDR3 DNA sequence: TGTGCCAGCAGCCATGGCTCTGAAGCTTTCTTT. Its protein is CASSHGSEAFF. This chain connects TRBV3-1 (or the pseudogene TRBV3-2) to TRBJ1-1; D is undetermined. V was clipped by 3 bases and J by 6 bases, with 5 bases between them. In germline, CDR1 is LGHDT, CDR2 YNNKEL (reference sequence). The CDR3 is made up of 11 amino acids.

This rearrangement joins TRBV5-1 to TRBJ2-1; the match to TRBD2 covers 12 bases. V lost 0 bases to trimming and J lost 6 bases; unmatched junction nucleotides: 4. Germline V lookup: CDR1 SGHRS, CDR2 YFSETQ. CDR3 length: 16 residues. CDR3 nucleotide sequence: TGCGCCAGCAGCTTGGGGTCTAGCGGGAGGGCCAATGAGCAGTTCTTC. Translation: CASSLGSSGRANEQFF.

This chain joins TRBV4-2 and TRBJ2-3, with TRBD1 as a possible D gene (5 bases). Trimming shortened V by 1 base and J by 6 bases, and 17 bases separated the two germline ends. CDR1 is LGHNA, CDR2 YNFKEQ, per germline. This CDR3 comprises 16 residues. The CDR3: CASSQAARGGVDTQYF. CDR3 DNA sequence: TGTGCCAGCAGCCAAGCCGCAAGGGGCGGCGTCGATACGCAGTATTTT.

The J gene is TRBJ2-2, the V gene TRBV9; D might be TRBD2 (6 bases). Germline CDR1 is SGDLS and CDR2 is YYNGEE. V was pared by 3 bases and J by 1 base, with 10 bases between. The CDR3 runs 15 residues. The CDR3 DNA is TGTGCCAGCAGCGCGACTAGGGGGAACACCGGGGAGCTGTTTTTT. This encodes CASSATRGNTGELFF. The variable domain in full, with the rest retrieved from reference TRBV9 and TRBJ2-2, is DSGVTQTPKHLITATGQRVTLRCSPRSGDLSVYWYQQSLDQGLQFLIQYYNGEERAKGNILERFSAQQFPDLHSELNLSSLELGDSALYFCASSATRGNTGELFFGEGSRLTVL.

DNA for the CDR3: TGTGCCAGCAGTACCGGGGGGGCAGGTAATGAAAAACTGTTTTTT. This sequence encodes CASSTGGAGNEKLFF. J is TRBJ1-4 and V is TRBV27, with a possible D match to TRBD1 (6 bases). The CDR3 runs to 15 residues. Trimming removed 5 bases from V and 4 bases from J, with 14 bases in between. Germline lookup yields CDR1 MNHEY and CDR2 SMNVEV (reference sequence).

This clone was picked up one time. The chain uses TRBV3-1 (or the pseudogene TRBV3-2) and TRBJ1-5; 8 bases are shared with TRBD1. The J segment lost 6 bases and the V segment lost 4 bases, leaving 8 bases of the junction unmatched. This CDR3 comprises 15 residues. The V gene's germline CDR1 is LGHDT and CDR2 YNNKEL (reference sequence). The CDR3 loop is CASSRGQGGVQPQHF. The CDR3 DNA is TGTGCCAGCAGCCGCGGACAGGGTGGGGTTCAGCCCCAGCATTTT.

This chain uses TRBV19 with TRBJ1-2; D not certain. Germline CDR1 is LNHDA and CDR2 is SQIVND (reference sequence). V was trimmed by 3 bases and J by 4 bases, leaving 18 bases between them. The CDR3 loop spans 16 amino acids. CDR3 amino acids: CASSIPRGVPFYGYTF. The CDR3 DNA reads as TGTGCCAGTAGTATCCCCCGCGGGGTTCCCTTCTATGGCTACACCTTC.

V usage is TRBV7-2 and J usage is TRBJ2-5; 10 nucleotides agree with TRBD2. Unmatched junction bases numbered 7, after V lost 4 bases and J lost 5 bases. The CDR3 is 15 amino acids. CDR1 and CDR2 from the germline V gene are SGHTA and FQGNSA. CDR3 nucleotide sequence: TGTGCCAGCAGCTCCGGGACTAGCGTCCCTGAGACCCAGTACTTC. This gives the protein CASSSGTSVPETQYF.

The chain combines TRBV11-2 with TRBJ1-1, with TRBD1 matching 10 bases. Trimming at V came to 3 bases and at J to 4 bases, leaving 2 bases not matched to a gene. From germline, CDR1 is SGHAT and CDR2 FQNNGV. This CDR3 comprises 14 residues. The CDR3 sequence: CASSFRTGGTEAFF. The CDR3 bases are TGTGCCAGCAGCTTTAGGACAGGGGGCACTGAAGCTTTCTTT.

CDR3: CASSQGQIQETQYF. CDR3 nucleotide sequence: TGCGCCAGCAGCCAGGGACAGATCCAAGAGACCCAGTACTTC. This rearrangement joins TRBV5-1 to TRBJ2-5, with TRBD1 matching over 7 bases. J gave up 1 base and V 4 bases, and 4 bases lay outside the gene matches. The CDR3 length is 14 residues. CDR1 and CDR2 (germline): SGHRS, YFSETQ. The variable domain in full, with the rest retrieved from reference TRBV5-1 and TRBJ2-5, is KAGVTQTPRYLIKTRGQQVTLSCSPISGHRSVSWYQQTPGQGLQFLFEYFSETQRNKGNFPGRFSGRQFSNSRSEMNVSTLELGDSALYLCASSQGQIQETQYFGPGTRLLVL.

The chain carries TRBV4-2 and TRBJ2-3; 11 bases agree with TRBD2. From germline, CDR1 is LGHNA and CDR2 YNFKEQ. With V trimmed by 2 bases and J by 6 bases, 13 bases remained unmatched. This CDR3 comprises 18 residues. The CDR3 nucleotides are TGTGCCAGCAGCCAACACCCCCTACTAGCGGGAGCCTCTGATACGCAGTATTTT. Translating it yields CASSQHPLLAGASDTQYF.

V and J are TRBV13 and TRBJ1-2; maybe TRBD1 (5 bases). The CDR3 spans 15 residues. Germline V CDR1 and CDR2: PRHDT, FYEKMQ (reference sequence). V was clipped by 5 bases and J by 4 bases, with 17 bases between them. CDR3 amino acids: CASSIRLTALYGYTF. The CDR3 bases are TGTGCCAGCAGCATAAGGTTGACAGCACTCTATGGCTACACCTTC.